The 4 T cell receptor beta chains listed next were all sequenced from one sample in a study of T cell responses to AZD1222 COVID-19 vaccine. The data were produced by immunoSEQ multiplex PCR, yet TCRdb's version contains in-frame clones alone and is incomplete. Among 150,000 or so clones listed, 88% were seen once. The sample was peripheral blood, taken on day 0 of AZD1222 vaccination. These receptors came from an adult in good health.

This chain joins TRBV10-3 and TRBJ1-1, with 7 bases aligning to TRBD1. The CDR3 contains 16 residues. With V trimmed by 3 bases and J by 3 bases, 10 bases remained unmatched. Germline CDR1 reads ENHRY; CDR2 reads SYGVKD. The CDR3 coding sequence is TGTGCCATCAGTGACCCGACAGGGCGTGGGCACACTGAAGCTTTCTTT. Its translation: CAISDPTGRGHTEAFF.

The chain recombines TRBV2 with TRBJ1-6; no definite D call. The CDR3 runs to 15 residues. V lost 1 base and J 5 bases, leaving 9 bases between the germline ends. In germline, CDR1 is SNHLY, CDR2 FYNNEI. CDR3 nucleotide sequence: TGTGCCAGCAGTGAAGGGAGATCTAATAATTCACCCCTCCACTTT. It specifies CASSEGRSNNSPLHF.

This clone was detected a few times. The chain uses TRBV15 and TRBJ2-7, with 10 positions matching TRBD1. Germline-derived CDR1 and CDR2 are LNHNV and YYDKDF (reference sequence). The CDR3 totals 17 residues. Losses at the gene ends were 3 bases for V and 5 bases for J; bases not matched to a gene: 13. In DNA, the CDR3 is TGTGCCACCAGCAGCTTCGCCGGGACAGGGGATCGGCACGAGCAGTACTTC. Its protein product is CATSSFAGTGDRHEQYF.

This chain connects TRBV2 to TRBJ2-3; D is unresolved. In germline, CDR1 is SNHLY, CDR2 FYNNEI. The CDR3 extends over 12 amino acids. Trimming shortened V by 2 bases and J by 5 bases, and 5 bases separated the two germline ends. The chain's CDR3 is CASSERRDTQYF. The CDR3 DNA sequence: TGTGCCAGCAGTGAAAGAAGAGATACGCAGTATTTT.